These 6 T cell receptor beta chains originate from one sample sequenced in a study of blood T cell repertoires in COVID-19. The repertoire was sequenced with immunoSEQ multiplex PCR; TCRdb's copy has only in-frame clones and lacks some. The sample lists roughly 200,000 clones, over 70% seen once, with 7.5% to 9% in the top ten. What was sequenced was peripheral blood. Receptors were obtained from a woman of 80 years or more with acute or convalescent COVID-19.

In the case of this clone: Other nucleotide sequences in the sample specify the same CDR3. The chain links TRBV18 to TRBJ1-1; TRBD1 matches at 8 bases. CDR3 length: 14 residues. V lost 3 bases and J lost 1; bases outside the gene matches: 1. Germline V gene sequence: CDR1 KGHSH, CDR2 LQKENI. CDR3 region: CASSPGTGNTEAFF. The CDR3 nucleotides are TGTGCCAGCTCACCGGGGACAGGGAACACTGAAGCTTTCTTT. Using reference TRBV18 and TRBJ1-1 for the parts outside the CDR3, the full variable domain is NAGVMQNPRHLVRRRGQEARLRCSPMKGHSHVYWYRQLPEEGLKFMVYLQKENIIDESGMPKERFSAEFPKEGPSILRIQQVVRGDSAAYFCASSPGTGNTEAFFGQGTRLTVV.

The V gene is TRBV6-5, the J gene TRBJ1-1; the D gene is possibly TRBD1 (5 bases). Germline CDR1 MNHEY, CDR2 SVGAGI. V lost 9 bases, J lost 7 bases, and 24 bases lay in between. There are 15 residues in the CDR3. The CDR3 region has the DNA TGTGCCAGTATACCCCTAGGGAGGGCGAGGGGTGAAGCTTTCTTT. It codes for CASIPLGRARGEAFF.

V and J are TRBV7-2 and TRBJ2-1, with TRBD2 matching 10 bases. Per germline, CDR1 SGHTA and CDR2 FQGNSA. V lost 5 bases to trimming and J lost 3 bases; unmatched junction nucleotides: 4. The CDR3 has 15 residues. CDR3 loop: CASSTGLADYNEQFF. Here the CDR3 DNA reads TGTGCCAGCAGCACCGGACTAGCGGACTACAATGAGCAGTTCTTC.

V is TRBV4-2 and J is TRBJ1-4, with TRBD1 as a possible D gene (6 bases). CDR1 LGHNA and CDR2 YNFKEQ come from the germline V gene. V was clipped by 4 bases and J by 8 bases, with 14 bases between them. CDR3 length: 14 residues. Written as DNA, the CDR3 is TGTGCCAGCAGCCGCCAGGGGATCCGGGAAAAACTGTTTTTT. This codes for CASSRQGIREKLFF.

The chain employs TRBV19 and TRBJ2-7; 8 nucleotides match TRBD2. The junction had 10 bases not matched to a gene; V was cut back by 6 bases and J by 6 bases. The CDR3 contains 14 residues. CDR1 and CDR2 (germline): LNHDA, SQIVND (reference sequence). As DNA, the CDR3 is TGTGCCAGTAGACGGGGGGGCACAAGGGCCGAGCAGTACTTC. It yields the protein CASRRGGTRAEQYF.

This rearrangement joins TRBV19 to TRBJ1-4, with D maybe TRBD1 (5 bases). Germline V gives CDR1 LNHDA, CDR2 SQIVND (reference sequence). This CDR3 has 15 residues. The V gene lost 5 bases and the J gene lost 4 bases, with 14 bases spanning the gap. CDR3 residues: CASSSWVRGNEKLFF. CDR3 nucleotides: TGTGCCAGTAGTTCCTGGGTTAGGGGTAATGAAAAACTGTTTTTT.